The entry that follows covers one T cell receptor (beta chain) sequence. Libraries were prepared by immunoSEQ multiplex PCR; TCRdb keeps only in-frame clonotypes and omits some of them. Here the sample spans roughly 100,000 clones, around 73% being singletons. The record originates from a study of blood T cell repertoires in COVID-19. Background on the study: Samples taken during acute and convalescent COVID-19 were collected in the United States, Italy and Spain.

The germline V gene has CDR1 GTSNPN and CDR2 SVGIG (reference sequence). V lost 7 bases, J lost 2 bases, and 22 bases lay in between. The CDR3 is 16 amino acids. Source material: peripheral blood. The V call is TRBV30, the J call TRBJ2-3; D ambiguous. The origin of this receptor is a man in his fifties or sixties with active or convalescent COVID-19. This CDR3 is CASTYGPAAITDTQYF. The CDR3, as DNA: TGTGCCTCGACCTATGGCCCCGCGGCAATCACAGATACGCAGTATTTT.